Ten or more counts support the clone carrying this TCR beta chain. What it binds is not known. The data derive from a study of T-cell reconstitution after alpha-beta-depleted transplantation in children. Study findings and constraints: At day 60, the high TCRbeta diversity found in some patients originated from recipient T cells and thymic progenitors that had survived. Newly produced T cells mostly accounted for T-cell counts and diversity one year post-transplant. Several hundred expanded graft clones reportedly gave rise to the alpha-beta T cells present about two months after transplant.

CDR3 length equals 15 residues. Germline V gene lookup returns CDR1 MNHEY and CDR2 SVGEGT. Trimming left V 6 bases short and J 2 bases short, with 16 bases between. The TCRbeta library incorporated unique molecular identifiers. TCRdb re-called the PCR reads through MiXCR, storing one row per CDR3 protein. The sample has 400,000 to 550,000 distinct CDR3 sequences, 10% seen once; the top ten hold approximately 2%. The genes are TRBV6-2 or TRBV6-3 and TRBJ2-5; either TRBD1 or TRBD2 may supply D (5 bases each). The starting material was PBMCs, obtained before TCRalphabeta/CD19-depleted stem cell transplant. This TCR came from a child aged 2-15 years with inherited bone marrow failure, due to receive a stem cell transplant. In DNA form, the CDR3 reads TGTGCCAGCAGAAGAAGGGGCGAGGGACAAGAGACCCAGTACTTC. Its protein product is CASRRRGEGQETQYF.